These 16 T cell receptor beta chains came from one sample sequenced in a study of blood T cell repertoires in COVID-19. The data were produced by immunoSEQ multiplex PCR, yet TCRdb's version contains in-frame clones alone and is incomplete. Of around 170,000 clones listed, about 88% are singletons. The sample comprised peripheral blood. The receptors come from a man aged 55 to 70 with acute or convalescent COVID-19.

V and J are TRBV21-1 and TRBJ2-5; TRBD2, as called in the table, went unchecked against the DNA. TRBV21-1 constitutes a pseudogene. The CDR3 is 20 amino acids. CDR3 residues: CASGYLLGTSGLMKGETQYF. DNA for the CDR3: TGTGCCAGCGGGTACCTACTGGGGACTAGCGGGCTAATGAAAGGAGAGACCCAGTACTTC.

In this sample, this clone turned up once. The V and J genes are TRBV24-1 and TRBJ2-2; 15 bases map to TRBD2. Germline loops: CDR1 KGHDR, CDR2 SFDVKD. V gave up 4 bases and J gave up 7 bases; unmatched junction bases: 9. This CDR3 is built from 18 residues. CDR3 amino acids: CATSDPGLAGGVDGELFF. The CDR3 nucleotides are TGTGCCACCAGTGACCCGGGACTAGCGGGAGGCGTGGACGGGGAGCTGTTTTTT.

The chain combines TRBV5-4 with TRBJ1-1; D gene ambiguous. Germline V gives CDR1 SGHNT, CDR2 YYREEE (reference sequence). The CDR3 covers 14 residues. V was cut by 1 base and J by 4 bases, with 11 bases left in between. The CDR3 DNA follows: TGTGCCAGCAGCTTGACTCTCCAAGCCACTGAAGCTTTCTTT. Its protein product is CASSLTLQATEAFF.

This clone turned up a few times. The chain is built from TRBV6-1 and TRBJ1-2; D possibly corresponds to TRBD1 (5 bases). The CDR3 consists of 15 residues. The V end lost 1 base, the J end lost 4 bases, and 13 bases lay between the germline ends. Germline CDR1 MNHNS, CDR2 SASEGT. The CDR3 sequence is CASSEVAGRSYGYTF. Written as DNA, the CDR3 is TGTGCCAGCAGTGAAGTGGCAGGGAGGTCCTATGGCTACACCTTC.

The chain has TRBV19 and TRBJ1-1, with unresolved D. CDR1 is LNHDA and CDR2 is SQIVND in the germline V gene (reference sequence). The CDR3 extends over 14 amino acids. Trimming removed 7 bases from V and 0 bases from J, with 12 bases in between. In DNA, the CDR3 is TGTGCCAGTACCCCGGGATTGTTGAACACTGAAGCTTTCTTT. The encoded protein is CASTPGLLNTEAFF.

The CDR3 DNA reads as TGTGCCAGCAGCTTGGCAGATAACTATGGCTACACCTTC. It yields the protein CASSLADNYGYTF. The chain recombines TRBV5-5 with TRBJ1-2; D ambiguous. The germline V and J ends were trimmed by 0 bases and 1 base, with 4 bases remaining between them. This CDR3 is 13 amino acids long. Looked up from germline, CDR1 is SGHKS and CDR2 is YYEKEE (reference sequence).

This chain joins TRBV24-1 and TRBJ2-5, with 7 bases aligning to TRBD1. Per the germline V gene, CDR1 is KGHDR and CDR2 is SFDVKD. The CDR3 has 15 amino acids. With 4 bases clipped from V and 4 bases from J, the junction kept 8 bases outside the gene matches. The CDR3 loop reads CATSDLTGAGETQYF. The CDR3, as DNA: TGTGCCACCAGTGACCTTACAGGGGCGGGAGAGACCCAGTACTTC.

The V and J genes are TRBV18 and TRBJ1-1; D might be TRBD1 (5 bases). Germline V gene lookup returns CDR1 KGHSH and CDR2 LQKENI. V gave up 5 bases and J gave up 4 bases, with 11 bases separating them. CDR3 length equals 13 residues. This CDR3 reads CASSGGVGTEAFF. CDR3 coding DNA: TGTGCCAGCTCAGGGGGGGTTGGCACTGAAGCTTTCTTT.

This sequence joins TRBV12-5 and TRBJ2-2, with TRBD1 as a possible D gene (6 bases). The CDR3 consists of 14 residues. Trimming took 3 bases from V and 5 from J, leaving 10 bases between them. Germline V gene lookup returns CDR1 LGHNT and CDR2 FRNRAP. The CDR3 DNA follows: TGTGCTAGTGGTTTAGCTAGGGGGACCGGGGAGCTGTTTTTT. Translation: CASGLARGTGELFF.

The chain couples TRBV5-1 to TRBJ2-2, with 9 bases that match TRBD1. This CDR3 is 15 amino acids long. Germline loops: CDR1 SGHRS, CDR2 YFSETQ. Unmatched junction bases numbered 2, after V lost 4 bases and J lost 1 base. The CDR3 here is CASSRQGENTGELFF. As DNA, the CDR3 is TGCGCCAGCAGCCGACAGGGGGAGAACACCGGGGAGCTGTTTTTT.

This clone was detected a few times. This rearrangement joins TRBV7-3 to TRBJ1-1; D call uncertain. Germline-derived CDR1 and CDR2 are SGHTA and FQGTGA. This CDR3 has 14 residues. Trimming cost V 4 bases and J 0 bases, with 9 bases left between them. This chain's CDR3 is CASSSPNMNTEAFF. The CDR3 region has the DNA TGTGCCAGCAGCTCACCAAACATGAACACTGAAGCTTTCTTT.

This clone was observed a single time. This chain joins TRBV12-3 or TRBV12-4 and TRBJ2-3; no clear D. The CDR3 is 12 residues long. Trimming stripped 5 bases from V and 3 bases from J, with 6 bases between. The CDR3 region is CASSRSTDTQYF. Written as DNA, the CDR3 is TGTGCCAGCAGTCGGTCTACAGATACGCAGTATTTT.

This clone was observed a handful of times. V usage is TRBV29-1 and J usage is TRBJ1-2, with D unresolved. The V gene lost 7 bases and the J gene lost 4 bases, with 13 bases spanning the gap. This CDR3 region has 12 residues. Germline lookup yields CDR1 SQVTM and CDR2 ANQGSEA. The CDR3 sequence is CSGCGILYGYTF. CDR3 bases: TGCAGCGGTTGCGGGATCCTCTATGGCTACACCTTC.

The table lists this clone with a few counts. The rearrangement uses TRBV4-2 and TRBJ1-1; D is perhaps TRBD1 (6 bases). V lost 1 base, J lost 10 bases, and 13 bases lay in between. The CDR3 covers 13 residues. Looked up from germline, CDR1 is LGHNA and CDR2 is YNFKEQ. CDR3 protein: CASSQVETGTAFF. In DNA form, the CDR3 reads TGTGCCAGCAGCCAAGTTGAGACAGGCACAGCTTTCTTT.

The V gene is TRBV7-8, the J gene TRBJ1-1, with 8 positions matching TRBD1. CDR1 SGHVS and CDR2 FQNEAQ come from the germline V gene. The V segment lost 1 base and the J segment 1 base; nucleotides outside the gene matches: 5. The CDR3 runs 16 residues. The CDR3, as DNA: TGTGCCAGCAGCTTAGGTAACAGGGGGGCGAACACTGAAGCTTTCTTT. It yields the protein CASSLGNRGANTEAFF.

CDR3 in DNA: TGTGCCAGCTCTTCCCTCGGTGGCACAGATACGCAGTATTTT. It yields the protein CASSSLGGTDTQYF. V usage is TRBV19 and J usage is TRBJ2-3, with D unresolved. Germline CDR1 is LNHDA and CDR2 is SQIVND (reference sequence). The CDR3 is 14 residues long. V was cut by 9 bases and J by 1 base, with 14 bases left in between.